The 14 T cell receptor beta chains in this list originate from one sample, sequenced in a study of shared clonotypes between healthy human individuals. Clones were sequenced by immunoSEQ multiplex PCR, and TCRdb holds only the in-frame ones, with some missing. The data hold about 1.1 million clones, with more than 75% observed a single time. Source material: memory CD4+ T cells from PBMCs. The subset is: CD45RA-negative fraction. Receptors were obtained from a man aged 18 to 30 in good health. Some clones in this sample may be carry-over from other donors' samples.

To note about this clone: This same CDR3 is encoded by further DNA sequences in the sample. V gene TRBV9 combines with J gene TRBJ2-1; perhaps D is TRBD1 or TRBD2 (5 bases each). Germline assignment: CDR1 SGDLS and CDR2 YYNGEE. Trimming took off 0 bases at V and 0 bases at J, with 7 bases between the two ends. This CDR3 comprises 15 residues. CDR3 sequence: CASSVEGTSYNEQFF. DNA of the CDR3: TGTGCCAGCAGCGTAGAGGGGACCTCCTACAATGAGCAGTTCTTC.

The chain carries TRBV4-2 and TRBJ2-3, with TRBD2 identical over 9 bases. CDR3 length: 14 residues. Losses at the gene ends were 3 bases for V and 5 bases for J; bases not matched to a gene: 3. CDR1 is LGHNA, CDR2 YNFKEQ, per germline. For the CDR3, the DNA is TGTGCCAGCAGCCAGGAGACTAGCGGAGATACGCAGTATTTT. Residues: CASSQETSGDTQYF.

In this sample, this clone turned up many times. The J gene is TRBJ2-1, the V gene TRBV4-1, with 8 bases that match TRBD2. The germline CDR1 and CDR2 sequences are MGHRA and YSYEKL. This CDR3 has 19 amino acids. The V and J ends lost 4 bases and 4 bases, in that order; junction bases with no gene match: 18. The CDR3 nucleotides read TGCGCCAGCAGCCGCGCATCTGGGGGAGGGACTAGAAATTACAATGAGCAGTTCTTC. Translation gives CASSRASGGGTRNYNEQFF.

The chain uses TRBV9 and TRBJ2-1; TRBD2 matches 13 bases. Germline trimming cut 4 bases from V and 1 base from J; bases unmatched to any gene: 2. The germline CDR1 and CDR2 sequences are SGDLS and YYNGEE. This CDR3 has 16 amino acids. CDR3 amino acids: CASSKTSGGSYNEQFF. The CDR3 nucleotides read TGTGCCAGCAGCAAGACTAGCGGGGGGTCCTACAATGAGCAGTTCTTC.

V gene TRBV6-1 combines with J gene TRBJ1-2; maybe TRBD1 (5 bases). V gave up 5 bases and J gave up 1 base, with 8 bases separating them. The CDR3 loop spans 13 amino acids. The germline CDR1 and CDR2 sequences are MNHNS and SASEGT. The CDR3: CASSYDSNYGYTF. Written as DNA, the CDR3 is TGTGCCAGCAGTTATGACAGTAACTATGGCTACACCTTC.

V is TRBV6-6 and J is TRBJ1-2; the D is unclear. The length of the CDR3 is 11 residues. The germline CDR1 and CDR2 sequences are MNHNY and SVGAGI (reference sequence). V was trimmed by 2 bases and J by 3 bases, leaving 1 base between them. CDR3 in amino acids: CASSYDYGYTF. The CDR3 DNA sequence: TGTGCCAGCAGTTACGACTATGGCTACACCTTC.

Here the CDR3 DNA reads TGTGCCAGCAGCTTGGGTGGTCTAGCGGGAGGGATGAAGACCCAGTACTTC. As protein: CASSLGGLAGGMKTQYF. The chain uses TRBV5-4 and TRBJ2-5; 12 bases fit TRBD2. CDR1 is SGHNT, CDR2 YYREEE, per germline (reference sequence). V lost 0 bases to trimming and J lost 6 bases; unmatched junction nucleotides: 9. This CDR3 spans 17 amino acids.

The chain joins TRBV6-6 to TRBJ2-7; weak D call: TRBD2 (6 bases). Germline values: CDR1 MNHNY, CDR2 SVGAGI (reference sequence). The CDR3 runs to 14 residues. Deletions cut 4 bases from V and 3 bases from J, with 13 bases between. The CDR3 loop is CASSSLQGGYEQYF. For the CDR3, the DNA is TGTGCCAGCAGTTCGCTGCAGGGAGGCTACGAGCAGTACTTC.

CDR3 loop: CASSFFNTYEQYF. DNA of the CDR3: TGCGCCAGCAGCTTCTTTAATACCTACGAGCAGTACTTC. V is TRBV5-1 and J is TRBJ2-7; D remains ambiguous. Germline loops: CDR1 SGHRS, CDR2 YFSETQ. Trimming removed 2 bases at V and 2 bases at J, with 8 bases between. This CDR3 is 13 amino acids long.

The gene calls are TRBV9 and TRBJ2-3; TRBD2 matches at 11 bases. With V trimmed by 1 base and J by 1 base, 8 bases remained unmatched. The CDR3 covers 18 residues. The germline V gene has CDR1 SGDLS and CDR2 YYNGEE. CDR3 nucleotide sequence: TGTGCCAGCAGCGTAACCGGTAGCGGGAGGGCCGGCACAGATACGCAGTATTTT. Translated: CASSVTGSGRAGTDTQYF.

This chain connects TRBV6-1 to TRBJ2-1, with D unresolved. The CDR3 runs to 16 residues. Between the trimmed V and J ends, which lost 2 bases and 0 bases, there was a span of 11 bases. Germline CDR1 is MNHNS and CDR2 is SASEGT. CDR3: CASSENAYRSYNEQFF. As DNA, the CDR3 is TGTGCCAGCAGTGAAAATGCCTATCGCTCCTACAATGAGCAGTTCTTC.

This clone was seen only once. This chain joins TRBV7-5 and TRBJ1-5. TRBV7-5 is tagged as a pseudogene. The CDR3 has 15 residues. CDR3 amino acids: CVRSLAPRANQPQHF. The DNA for the CDR3 is TGTGTCAGAAGCTTAGCTCCCAGAGCTAATCAGCCCCAGCATTTT.

J is TRBJ2-1 and V is TRBV4-2; tentatively, D is TRBD2 (6 bases). With 6 bases removed from V and 9 bases from J, the gap between germline ends came to 15 bases. The CDR3 is 13 residues long. Germline lookup yields CDR1 LGHNA and CDR2 YNFKEQ. The DNA for the CDR3 is TGTGCCAGCAGGGGGACTGGCGACAGTGAGCAGTTCTTC. It codes for CASRGTGDSEQFF.

The CDR3 loop is CASSYEGWDEQFF. The CDR3 bases are TGTGCCAGCAGTTACGAAGGGTGGGATGAGCAGTTCTTC. This sequence joins TRBV6-5 and TRBJ2-1; D ambiguous. CDR3 length: 13 amino acids. In germline, CDR1 is MNHEY, CDR2 SVGAGI. V shed 2 bases and J shed 8 bases, with 10 bases lying between them.